These 24 T cell receptor beta chains originate from one sample sequenced in a study of T cell responses to AZD1222 COVID-19 vaccine. Clones were read by immunoSEQ multiplex PCR, and TCRdb kept only the in-frame ones, dropping some. This sample has about 150,000 clones; approximately 90% occur once, and the top ten carry under 2.5%. This material consisted of peripheral blood, taken on day 0 of AZD1222 vaccination. The source is an adult in good health.

V is TRBV7-9 and J is TRBJ1-1; D not certain. Trimming cost V 1 base and J 0 bases, with 9 bases left between them. The CDR3 has 15 residues. The germline V gene has CDR1 SEHNR and CDR2 FQNEAQ (reference sequence). The CDR3: CASSLGVGLNTEAFF. The CDR3 bases are TGTGCCAGCAGCTTAGGTGTCGGCCTGAACACTGAAGCTTTCTTT.

This CDR3 is CASSLLLVGRAVEAFF. The CDR3 region has the DNA TGTGCCAGCAGCTTACTCCTGGTCGGCAGGGCCGTTGAAGCTTTCTTT. This chain joins TRBV7-8 and TRBJ1-1; D perhaps matches TRBD1 (5 bases). Germline V gene data show CDR1 as SGHVS and CDR2 as FQNEAQ. There are 16 residues in the CDR3. Trimming pared 2 bases from V and 7 bases from J, leaving 20 bases between.

The chain couples TRBV11-2 to TRBJ1-1; maybe TRBD1 (5 bases). Per the germline V gene, CDR1 is SGHAT and CDR2 is FQNNGV. The CDR3 totals 13 residues. Trimming cost V 5 bases and J 4 bases, with 11 bases left between them. The CDR3 is CASSADSFTEAFF. The CDR3 region has the DNA TGTGCCAGCAGCGCTGACAGTTTCACTGAAGCTTTCTTT. Using reference TRBV11-2 and TRBJ1-1 for the parts outside the CDR3, the full variable domain is EAGVAQSPRYKIIEKRQSVAFWCNPISGHATLYWYQQILGQGPKLLIQFQNNGVVDDSQLPKDRFSAERLKGVDSTLKIQPAKLEDSAVYLCASSADSFTEAFFGQGTRLTVV.

The J gene is TRBJ1-3, the V gene TRBV6-5; D gene ambiguous. Deletions cut 5 bases from V and 14 bases from J, with 19 bases between. CDR3 size: 13 residues. Germline assignment: CDR1 MNHEY and CDR2 SVGAGI. In DNA form, the CDR3 reads TGTGCCAGCAGTCCCGAAGGGCCCCAAGAGTTATATTTT. The encoded protein is CASSPEGPQELYF.

The chain carries TRBV6-5 and TRBJ2-3; 8 nucleotides align to TRBD1. Germline trimming cut 4 bases from V and 2 bases from J; bases unmatched to any gene: 5. This CDR3 spans 15 amino acids. Germline assignment: CDR1 MNHEY and CDR2 SVGAGI. The CDR3 here is CASSSRDRHTDTQYF. In DNA form, the CDR3 reads TGTGCCAGCAGTTCCCGGGACAGGCACACAGATACGCAGTATTTT.

This clone was counted between two and nine times. The chain links TRBV7-3 to TRBJ2-6; a weak D match, TRBD1 (6 bases). The V gene lost 1 base and the J gene lost 2 bases, with 9 bases spanning the gap. The CDR3 is 16 amino acids. Germline CDR1 and CDR2: SGHTA and FQGTGA. The CDR3 bases are TGTGCCAGCAGCTTAAGTGCAGGGGCTGGGGCCAACGTCCTGACTTTC. Amino acid sequence: CASSLSAGAGANVLTF.

CDR3 sequence reads: CASSQEEGGRDTQYF. The CDR3 DNA reads TGTGCCAGCAGCCAAGAAGAAGGCGGGAGAGATACGCAGTATTTT. This chain connects TRBV3-1 (or the pseudogene TRBV3-2) to TRBJ2-3; 7 bases are a match to TRBD2. CDR1 and CDR2 from the germline V gene are LGHDT and YNNKEL (reference sequence). The CDR3 is made up of 15 amino acids. Unmatched junction bases numbered 5, after V lost 0 bases and J lost 5 bases.

CDR3 DNA sequence: TGTGCCAGCAGCGTAGAGACAGGGGGCAGGAGCGAGCAGTACTTC. This sequence encodes CASSVETGGRSEQYF. The rearrangement uses TRBV9 and TRBJ2-7; 10 positions match TRBD1. CDR1 and CDR2 (germline): SGDLS, YYNGEE. The CDR3 loop spans 15 amino acids. V shed 0 bases, J shed 6 bases, and the junction held 6 bases outside the gene matches.

This chain connects TRBV28 to TRBJ1-1; no clear D gene. V was trimmed by 5 bases and J by 1 base, leaving 8 bases between them. Germline assignment: CDR1 MDHEN and CDR2 SYDVKM. This CDR3 is built from 13 residues. The CDR3 is CASSRRENTEAFF. DNA of the CDR3: TGTGCCAGCAGTCGACGGGAGAACACTGAAGCTTTCTTT. The variable domain in full, completed from reference TRBV28 and TRBJ1-1, reads DVKVTQSSRYLVKRTGEKVFLECVQDMDHENMFWYRQDPGLGLRLIYFSYDVKMKEKGDIPEGYSVSREKKERFSLILESASTNQTSMYLCASSRRENTEAFFGQGTRLTVV.

This clone has just one count. The J gene is TRBJ1-6, the V gene TRBV12-5, with 7 bases aligning to TRBD1. Trimming removed 5 bases from V and 8 bases from J; junction bases left unmatched: 9. The V gene's germline CDR1 is LGHNT and CDR2 FRNRAP. CDR3 length: 15 amino acids. The CDR3 loop is CASGPPGQPYSPLHF. CDR3 bases: TGTGCTAGTGGTCCCCCGGGACAGCCTTATTCACCCCTCCACTTT. Full variable domain (outside the CDR3, taken from reference TRBV12-5 and TRBJ1-6): DARVTQTPRHKVTEMGQEVTMRCQPILGHNTVFWYRQTMMQGLELLAYFRNRAPLDDSGMPKDRFSAEMPDATLATLKIQPSEPRDSAVYFCASGPPGQPYSPLHFGNGTRLTVT.

V usage is TRBV5-1 and J usage is TRBJ1-1, with TRBD1 identical over 10 bases. Trimming cost V 4 bases and J 7 bases; bases outside gene matches: 7. The CDR3 loop spans 14 amino acids. Looked up from germline, CDR1 is SGHRS and CDR2 is YFSETQ. The CDR3 DNA reads TGCGCCAGCAGCCCGGGGACAGGGGAAGGTGAAGCTTTCTTT. It translates to CASSPGTGEGEAFF.

The CDR3 region has the DNA TGTGCCAGCTCCCCCAGTAGGGCTGGTGAAGCTTTCTTT. Protein sequence: CASSPSRAGEAFF. The chain joins TRBV18 to TRBJ1-1; D gene uncertain. The CDR3 is 13 residues long. Between the trimmed V and J ends, which lost 6 bases and 7 bases, there was a span of 15 bases. CDR1 KGHSH and CDR2 LQKENI come from the germline V gene.

V and J are TRBV28 and TRBJ1-1; maybe TRBD1 (5 bases). V was pared by 6 bases and J by 2 bases, with 16 bases between. Germline V gene lookup returns CDR1 MDHEN and CDR2 SYDVKM. The CDR3 spans 15 residues. The CDR3 DNA is TGTGCCAGCAGCCGAGAACCGACAGTTAACACTGAAGCTTTCTTT. Its translation is CASSREPTVNTEAFF.

The V and J genes are TRBV6-2 or TRBV6-3 and TRBJ2-3; a weak D match, TRBD2 (5 bases). Trimming stripped 2 bases from V and 1 base from J, with 22 bases between. Germline CDR1 MNHEY, CDR2 SVGEGT. CDR3 length: 19 residues. The chain's CDR3 is CASSYRGRSGVSGTDTQYF. The CDR3 bases are TGTGCCAGCAGTTACCGGGGTAGGAGTGGGGTCTCTGGCACAGATACGCAGTATTTT.

The gene calls are TRBV7-8 and TRBJ1-5, with D perhaps TRBD1 (5 bases). This CDR3 spans 14 amino acids. Germline values: CDR1 SGHVS, CDR2 FQNEAQ. Trimming took off 0 bases at V and 4 bases at J, with 7 bases between the two ends. The CDR3 DNA sequence: TGTGCCAGCAGCTTAGCGGAGGGGAATCAGCCCCAGCATTTT. The encoded protein is CASSLAEGNQPQHF. Full variable domain (outside the CDR3, taken from reference TRBV7-8 and TRBJ1-5): GAGVSQSPRYKVAKRGQDVALRCDPISGHVSLFWYQQALGQGPEFLTYFQNEAQLDKSGLPSDRFFAERPEGSVSTLKIQRTQQEDSAVYLCASSLAEGNQPQHFGDGTRLSIL.

The V call is TRBV7-9, the J call TRBJ1-6; 8 positions agree with TRBD1. Germline loops: CDR1 SEHNR, CDR2 FQNEAQ (reference sequence). The CDR3 spans 18 residues. The V gene end was trimmed by 0 bases and the J gene end by 8 bases; junction bases not matched to a gene: 12. The CDR3 DNA reads TGTGCCAGCAGCTTAGCGGCTTTGGGGACAGGTGCCGATTCACCCCTCCACTTT. The encoded protein is CASSLAALGTGADSPLHF.

The rearrangement uses TRBV9 and TRBJ1-2, with a tentative D call TRBD1 (6 bases). Germline values: CDR1 SGDLS, CDR2 YYNGEE. The CDR3 extends over 17 amino acids. Trimming removed 0 bases at V and 4 bases at J, with 19 bases between. In DNA form, the CDR3 reads TGTGCCAGCAGCGTAGACCCAGGGGACATTGCGGTCTATGGCTACACCTTC. Translated, it gives CASSVDPGDIAVYGYTF. Based on the CDR3 plus reference TRBV9 and TRBJ1-2, the full variable domain is DSGVTQTPKHLITATGQRVTLRCSPRSGDLSVYWYQQSLDQGLQFLIQYYNGEERAKGNILERFSAQQFPDLHSELNLSSLELGDSALYFCASSVDPGDIAVYGYTFGSGTRLTVV.

V usage is TRBV10-3 and J usage is TRBJ1-1; D unresolved. Germline V lookup: CDR1 ENHRY, CDR2 SYGVKD. The CDR3 spans 12 residues. V was pared by 6 bases and J by 6 bases, with 11 bases between. The CDR3 nucleotides are TGTGCCATCAGCCAGGACGGATCTGAAGCTTTCTTT. Translated, it gives CAISQDGSEAFF.

The chain joins TRBV4-1 to TRBJ1-1; weak D call: TRBD1 (5 bases). The CDR3 loop spans 15 amino acids. V was pared by 6 bases and J by 4 bases, with 18 bases between. Germline V gene data show CDR1 as MGHRA and CDR2 as YSYEKL. The CDR3 coding sequence is TGCGCCAGCAGGCTAACAGGCCAAGGGAGCACTGAAGCTTTCTTT. Translation: CASRLTGQGSTEAFF.

The CDR3 loop is CASSLAGVGANTEAFF. In nucleotides, the CDR3 is TGCGCCAGCAGCTTGGCCGGTGTAGGAGCGAACACTGAAGCTTTCTTT. This sequence joins TRBV5-1 and TRBJ1-1; D gene uncertain. This CDR3 spans 16 amino acids. Germline V gives CDR1 SGHRS, CDR2 YFSETQ. The V gene lost 0 bases and the J gene lost 1 base, with 13 bases spanning the gap.

The J gene is TRBJ2-1, the V gene TRBV6-5, with D tentatively TRBD1 (6 bases). Germline V gene lookup returns CDR1 MNHEY and CDR2 SVGAGI. The CDR3 covers 15 residues. Trimming cost V 5 bases and J 2 bases, with 13 bases left between them. As DNA, the CDR3 is TGTGCCAGCAGTACTCAGGGGTTCCCCTACAATGAGCAGTTCTTC. Translation gives CASSTQGFPYNEQFF.

The chain is built from TRBV20-1 and TRBJ1-4, with D unresolved. From germline, CDR1 is DFQATT and CDR2 SNEGSKA (reference sequence). This CDR3 spans 14 amino acids. V lost 3 bases to trimming and J lost 7 bases, with 15 bases between them. CDR3 sequence reads: CSASGQAPSEKLFF. The CDR3 DNA sequence: TGCAGTGCTAGTGGGCAGGCTCCTAGTGAAAAACTGTTTTTT.

V gene TRBV5-1 combines with J gene TRBJ1-3; TRBD1 might be the D (5 bases). Trimming took off 0 bases at V and 4 bases at J, with 11 bases between the two ends. The CDR3 totals 15 residues. Per the germline V gene, CDR1 is SGHRS and CDR2 is YFSETQ. This CDR3 reads CASSLETGGGNTIYF. CDR3 nucleotides: TGCGCCAGCAGCTTGGAAACAGGTGGCGGAAACACCATATATTTT.

The chain carries TRBV7-3 and TRBJ1-1; no firm D call. The V gene lost 1 base and the J gene lost 1 base, with 10 bases spanning the gap. From germline, CDR1 is SGHTA and CDR2 FQGTGA. The CDR3 runs 15 residues. The CDR3 sequence: CASSLMGSGNTEAFF. In nucleotides, the CDR3 is TGTGCCAGCAGCTTAATGGGATCGGGGAACACTGAAGCTTTCTTT.